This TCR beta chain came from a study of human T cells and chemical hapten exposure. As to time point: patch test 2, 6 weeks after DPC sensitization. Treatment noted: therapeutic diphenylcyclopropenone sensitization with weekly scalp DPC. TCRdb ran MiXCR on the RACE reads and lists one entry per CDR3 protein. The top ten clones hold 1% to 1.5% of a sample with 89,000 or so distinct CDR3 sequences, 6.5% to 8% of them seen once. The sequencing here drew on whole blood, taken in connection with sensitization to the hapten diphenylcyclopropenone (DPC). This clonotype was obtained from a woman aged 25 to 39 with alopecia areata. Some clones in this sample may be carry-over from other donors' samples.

The CDR3 DNA follows: TGCGCCAGCAGCTTTACCGGGACGGTTAACTATGGCTACACCTTC. This sequence encodes CASSFTGTVNYGYTF. This rearrangement joins TRBV5-1 to TRBJ1-2, with a possible D match to TRBD1 (5 bases). The CDR3 runs to 15 residues. V was shortened by 2 bases and J by 1 base, with 12 bases between the two germline ends. Germline V gives CDR1 SGHRS, CDR2 YFSETQ.